This T cell receptor beta chain derives from a study of blood T cell repertoires in COVID-19. Study overall: Samples came from the United States, Italy and Spain, spanning acute and convalescent COVID-19. The analysed material was cDNA or gDNA that came from T cells, B-cell-depleted T cells, or PBMCs.

This clone appeared a few times. The CDR3 length is 18 residues. Losses at the gene ends were 4 bases for V and 4 bases for J; bases not matched to a gene: 17. The germline gives CDR1 SGHRS, CDR2 YFSETQ. Original methodology: Reference gene primer amplification in the assay estimated nucleated cell counts. Sequencing used immunoSEQ multiplex PCR; TCRdb keeps in-frame clones, though not all of them. V and J calls and clone size are given by that table; D and trimming were obtained from the DNA. The data hold some 130,000 clones, with about four fifths observed a single time. The V gene is TRBV5-1, the J gene TRBJ1-2, with 9 positions matching TRBD1. Sequenced material: peripheral blood. This clonotype was sampled from a man aged 80 or over with acute or convalescent COVID-19. The CDR3 reads CASSQRVQGANLAYGYTF. The DNA of the CDR3 is TGCGCCAGCAGCCAACGGGTACAGGGGGCGAATCTAGCCTATGGCTACACCTTC.